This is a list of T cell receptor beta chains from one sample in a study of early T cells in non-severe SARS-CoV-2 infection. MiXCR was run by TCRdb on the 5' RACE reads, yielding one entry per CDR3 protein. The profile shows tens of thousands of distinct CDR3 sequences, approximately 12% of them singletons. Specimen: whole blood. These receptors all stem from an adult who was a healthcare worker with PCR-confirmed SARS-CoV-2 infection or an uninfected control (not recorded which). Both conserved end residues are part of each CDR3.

CDR3 protein: CASSQERSLEAGVGSYEQYF
V gene: TRBV4-3
J gene: TRBJ2-7

CDR3 protein: CASSERGMNTEAFF
V gene: TRBV6-1
J gene: TRBJ1-1

CDR3 protein: CSAGLADSYEQYF
V gene: TRBV20-1
J gene: TRBJ2-7

CDR3 protein: CASSFKPGELFF
V gene: TRBV6-6
J gene: TRBJ2-2

CDR3 protein: CAISALGAGLYNEQFF
V gene: TRBV10-3
J gene: TRBJ2-1

CDR3 protein: CASSLSPYEQYF
V gene: TRBV28
J gene: TRBJ2-7

CDR3 protein: CSATWTGGANTGELFF
V gene: TRBV20-1
J gene: TRBJ2-2

CDR3 protein: CAISDVPLDGYTF
V gene: TRBV10-3
J gene: TRBJ1-2

CDR3 protein: CSVDTQYF
V gene: TRBV29-1
J gene: TRBJ2-3

CDR3 protein: CAWSYRGDTQYF
V gene: TRBV30
J gene: TRBJ2-3

CDR3 protein: CSVGRLSTDTQYF
V gene: TRBV29-1
J gene: TRBJ2-3

CDR3 protein: CASSLVFLERETQYF
V gene: TRBV7-2
J gene: TRBJ2-5

CDR3 protein: CATEGHLNTGELFF
V gene: TRBV24-1
J gene: TRBJ2-2

CDR3 protein: CASSLRTGSGETQYF
V gene: TRBV12-3/TRBV12-4
J gene: TRBJ2-5

CDR3 protein: CASSSGTGGLLAEQYF
V gene: TRBV6-2/TRBV6-3
J gene: TRBJ2-7

CDR3 protein: CASSQDLGGHGNEQFF
V gene: TRBV3-2
J gene: TRBJ2-1

CDR3 protein: CATDTPNTEAFF
V gene: TRBV5-1
J gene: TRBJ1-1

CDR3 protein: CASSELTSGANVLTF
V gene: TRBV5-1
J gene: TRBJ2-6

CDR3 protein: CASSPTGLIATDTQYF
V gene: TRBV28
J gene: TRBJ2-3

CDR3 protein: CASSLGLAEGQFF
V gene: TRBV6-2/TRBV6-3
J gene: TRBJ2-1

CDR3 protein: CASKLVGGGPETQYF
V gene: TRBV12-3/TRBV12-4
J gene: TRBJ2-5

CDR3 protein: CASSMPAGEQYF
V gene: TRBV19
J gene: TRBJ2-7

CDR3 protein: CASRARLGSSYNEQFF
V gene: TRBV11-2
J gene: TRBJ2-1

CDR3 protein: CASSRQTFYEQYF
V gene: TRBV6-2/TRBV6-3
J gene: TRBJ2-7

CDR3 protein: CASSYPYLGTRVEAFF
V gene: TRBV6-2/TRBV6-3
J gene: TRBJ1-1

CDR3 protein: CASRRGGSGLSTDTQYF
V gene: TRBV5-5
J gene: TRBJ2-3